These T cell receptor beta chains were read from a single sample in a study of OX40 agonist ivuxolimab in advanced cancers. The table came from immunoSEQ multiplex PCR; TCRdb's copy has only in-frame clones and leaves some out. The data show about 79,000 clones, roughly 94% seen once. Source: CD4+ or CD8+ T cells sorted from blood, taken in a trial of the OX40 agonist ivuxolimab. These receptors came from an adult with an advanced solid tumor such as melanoma, head and neck, liver or kidney cancer. CDR3s include the opening cysteine and the closing phenylalanine or tryptophan. Each record gives: J gene, V gene, D gene, CDR3 protein. D genes are given only for firm matches.

TRBJ2-7,TRBV5-1,.,CASSLASSYEQYF
TRBJ1-5,TRBV27,.,CASSSTSNQPQHF
TRBJ1-1,TRBV9,.,CASSQDSEGPEAFF
TRBJ2-1,TRBV7-9,.,CASSPSGSRNEQFF
TRBJ2-3,TRBV4-3,TRBD2,CASSQSSGMPDTQYF
TRBJ2-7,TRBV10-2,TRBD1,CASSELGQSEQYF
TRBJ1-3,TRBV28,.,CASSLGNSGNTIYF
TRBJ2-3,TRBV25-1,TRBD2,CASSLAGGADTQYF
TRBJ2-7,TRBV15,.,CATSRRRDTNYEQYF
TRBJ2-7,TRBV29-1,TRBD2,CSVDSGGTAKQYF
TRBJ2-5,TRBV4-1,TRBD2,CASSQVSAGVNQETQYF
TRBJ2-1,TRBV5-8,TRBD2,CASSLGTSGAGGYDEQFF
TRBJ2-7,TRBV28,.,CASSLAQGVYEQYF
TRBJ1-1,TRBV5-4,.,CASTLGPKSSEAFF
TRBJ2-7,TRBV19,.,CASSIGSFYEQYF
TRBJ2-2,TRBV6-5,.,CASSYHRANTGELFF
TRBJ2-2,TRBV9,TRBD1,CASSVEGASTGELFF
TRBJ2-3,TRBV4-3,TRBD2,CASSQEGQGLQTDTQYF
TRBJ2-7,TRBV27,TRBD2,CASQTSPAYEQYF
.,TRBV19,.,CASRPGPPYEQYF
TRBJ2-3,TRBV7-9,TRBD1,CASSWDRVTDTQYF
TRBJ2-2,TRBV6-5,.,CAIRQAGELFF
TRBJ1-2,TRBV2,.,CASSEFNNYGYTF
TRBJ2-1,TRBV13,TRBD2,CASSSSGGTYNEQFF
TRBJ1-1,TRBV25-1,.,CASSESEVLNTEAFF
TRBJ2-7,TRBV5-5,.,CASSLDYEQYF
TRBJ2-1,TRBV13,TRBD2,CASSSSTSGGASSYNEQFF
TRBJ1-2,TRBV7-9,TRBD1,CASSHHVPGQGNTYGYTF
TRBJ2-3,TRBV2,TRBD1,CASSPGTGGTDTQYF
TRBJ2-7,TRBV6-5,.,CASSYSEQVAYEQYF
TRBJ2-7,TRBV27,.,CASSFQGSYEQYF
TRBJ2-1,TRBV15,.,CATSRPSEAGDQFF
TRBJ1-4,TRBV19,.,CASDSGFRDANEKLFF
TRBJ1-1,TRBV19,TRBD1,CASTWTGANTEAFF
TRBJ1-5,TRBV6-1,.,CASSEFGGSNQPQHF
TRBJ2-3,TRBV7-9,.,CASSVAGTYPDTQYF
TRBJ2-5,TRBV29-1,.,CSVVMGIETQYF